This is a list of T cell receptor beta chains from one sample in a study of CD8+ T cells in alopecia areata. The assay was immunoSEQ multiplex PCR, and TCRdb's table has in-frame clones only and misses some. This table holds about 180,000 clones, about 53% found once. This specimen consisted of CD8+ T cells sorted from blood, obtained at week 24, from a patient treated with tofacitinib. These receptors were collected from a human donor with alopecia areata. Each CDR3 is given with its conserved first and last residue. A D gene is named only where the DNA matches it firmly. Clone size is stated in some rows and not others, as once, few, many or a class when expanded.

D gene,clone size,J gene,V gene,CDR3 protein,CDR3 DNA
-,-,TRBJ1-1,TRBV29-1,CSAPSGGGTEAFF,TGCAGCGCTCCTTCCGGAGGGGGCACTGAAGCTTTCTTT
-,-,TRBJ1-1,TRBV7-2,CASSFPGQGGNTEAFF,TGTGCCAGCAGCTTTCCGGGACAAGGGGGGAACACTGAAGCTTTCTTT
-,-,TRBJ1-1,TRBV9,CASSPGGKPEAFF,TGTGCCAGCAGCCCTGGGGGGAAGCCTGAAGCTTTCTTT
TRBD1,-,TRBJ2-3,TRBV30,CAWSRGRDTQYF,TGTGCCTGGAGCAGGGGGCGAGATACGCAGTATTTT
-,-,TRBJ2-5,TRBV7-2,CASSLGNEVTQETQYF,TGTGCCAGCAGCTTAGGGAATGAGGTCACCCAAGAGACCCAGTACTTC
-,few,TRBJ2-1,TRBV5-1,CASSLNQGNEQFF,TGCGCCAGCAGCTTGAATCAGGGCAATGAGCAGTTCTTC
TRBD1,few,TRBJ2-7,TRBV29-1,CSVAGTGGFKF,TGCAGCGTTGCCGGGACAGGGGGCTTCAAATTC
-,-,TRBJ1-5,TRBV19,CASSIGNQPQHF,TGTGCCAGTAGTATCGGCAATCAGCCCCAGCATTTT
-,-,TRBJ2-7,TRBV29-1,CSVVGGDFSYEQYF,TGCAGCGTTGTTGGCGGGGACTTTTCCTACGAGCAGTACTTC
-,-,TRBJ1-1,TRBV30,CAWSPGDTEAFF,TGTGCCTGGAGCCCAGGGGACACTGAAGCTTTCTTT
-,-,TRBJ1-1,TRBV6-4,CASSETENTEAFF,TGTGCCAGCAGTGAAACTGAGAACACTGAAGCTTTCTTT
-,-,TRBJ2-7,TRBV2,CASSPSLEQYF,TGTGCCAGCAGTCCCAGCCTCGAGCAGTACTTC
TRBD1,-,TRBJ1-2,TRBV27,CASSPGGADGYTF,TGTGCCAGCAGCCCAGGGGGCGCCGATGGCTACACCTTC
-,-,TRBJ1-2,TRBV4-3,CASSQERGGLSVYGYTF,TGCGCCAGCAGCCAAGAAAGGGGGGGTCTGTCGGTGTATGGCTACACCTTC
TRBD2,-,TRBJ2-7,TRBV27,CASSLDPSGGRKQYF,TGTGCCAGCAGTTTGGATCCTAGCGGGGGTAGGAAGCAGTACTTC
-,-,TRBJ1-1,TRBV30,CAWSPGHSNTEAFF,TGTGCCTGGAGTCCTGGACACTCGAACACTGAAGCTTTCTTT
-,-,TRBJ2-3,TRBV11-2,CASSTQRGDTQYF,TGTGCCAGCAGCACCCAAAGGGGGGATACGCAGTATTTT
-,-,TRBJ2-4,TRBV27,CASSLDRGPKNIQYF,TGTGCCAGCAGTTTAGACCGGGGGCCAAAAAACATTCAGTACTTC
-,-,TRBJ2-7,TRBV5-5,CASSLADAGYEQYF,TGTGCCAGCAGCTTGGCCGACGCAGGGTACGAGCAGTACTTC
TRBD1,-,TRBJ2-7,TRBV5-6,CASSFGQGDEQYF,TGTGCCAGCAGCTTCGGACAGGGGGACGAGCAGTACTTC
-,-,TRBJ2-7,TRBV30,CAWNQGFSYEQYF,TGTGCCTGGAACCAAGGGTTCTCTTACGAGCAGTACTTC
-,-,TRBJ2-7,TRBV13,CASSLGNEQYF,TGTGCCAGCAGCCTCGGGAACGAGCAGTACTTC
TRBD1,-,TRBJ1-1,TRBV7-9,CASSLGQGAFGAFF,TGTGCCAGCAGCCTAGGACAGGGGGCCTTTGGAGCTTTCTTT
TRBD1,-,TRBJ1-5,TRBV30,CAWSEGGQGAPQHF,TGTGCCTGGAGTGAAGGGGGACAGGGTGCGCCCCAGCATTTT
-,few,TRBJ1-2,TRBV29-1,CSVPSASAEGYTF,TGCAGCGTGCCAAGTGCCTCCGCGGAGGGCTACACCTTC
TRBD1,-,TRBJ2-1,TRBV28,CASSPTQGDRGIEHNEQFF,TGTGCCAGCAGTCCTACCCAGGGGGACAGGGGGATTGAGCACAATGAGCAGTTCTTC
TRBD2,few,TRBJ2-7,TRBV13,CASSPSGGTGEQYF,TGTGCCAGCAGCCCTAGCGGGGGGACGGGCGAGCAGTACTTC
TRBD2,few,TRBJ2-1,TRBV29-1,CSVDSREAPYNEQFF,TGCAGCGTGGATTCCCGGGAGGCCCCCTACAATGAGCAGTTCTTC
TRBD1,-,TRBJ1-5,TRBV10-3,CAISGDREFQPQHF,TGTGCCATCAGTGGGGACAGGGAATTTCAGCCCCAGCATTTT
-,-,TRBJ1-5,TRBV27,CASRPAGNQPQHF,TGTGCCAGCAGACCCGCAGGAAATCAGCCCCAGCATTTT
-,many,TRBJ1-5,TRBV2,CASSETLSGASNQPQHF,TGTGCCAGCAGTGAAACGTTGTCAGGGGCTAGCAATCAGCCCCAGCATTTT
-,-,TRBJ2-6,TRBV30,CAWSSGANVLTF,TGTGCCTGGAGTTCTGGGGCCAACGTCCTGACTTTC
TRBD2,-,TRBJ2-5,TRBV5-6,CASSLELAGDQETQYF,TGTGCCAGCAGCTTGGAGTTAGCGGGGGATCAAGAGACCCAGTACTTC
-,-,TRBJ1-4,TRBV25-1,CASSEGGDEKLFF,TGTGCCAGCAGTGAAGGAGGGGATGAAAAACTGTTTTTT
-,-,TRBJ2-1,TRBV29-1,CSVAGWGASVLLNEQFF,TGCAGCGTCGCCGGATGGGGGGCATCAGTCCTCCTCAATGAGCAGTTCTTC
-,-,TRBJ2-5,TRBV27,CASSPKPRQETQYF,TGTGCCAGCAGTCCCAAACCTCGCCAAGAGACCCAGTACTTC
-,few,TRBJ1-2,TRBV13,CASSPGRGNYGYTF,TGTGCCAGCAGCCCAGGCAGGGGAAACTATGGCTACACCTTC
-,-,TRBJ2-4,TRBV9,CASSPSGAELAKNIQYF,TGTGCCAGCAGCCCCTCCGGGGCCGAATTAGCCAAAAACATTCAGTACTTC